Listed here are 8 T cell receptor beta chains from one sample, sequenced in a study of neurological immune-mediated disorders. MiXCR, applied by TCRdb to the 5' RACE reads, yields one record per CDR3 protein. This table has tens of thousands of distinct CDR3 sequences, about 3.7% appearing once. Specimen: PBMCs. All receptors derive from a woman between 45 and 65 years old with multiple sclerosis.

This clonotype was seen many times. The chain combines TRBV5-1 with TRBJ2-1; 9 nucleotides agree with TRBD2. The CDR3 extends over 15 amino acids. J gave up 6 bases and V 3 bases, and 7 bases lay outside the gene matches. Germline CDR1 SGHRS, CDR2 YFSETQ. This chain's CDR3 is CASSSWGTSINEQFF. CDR3 in DNA: TGCGCCAGCAGCTCGTGGGGGACTAGCATCAATGAGCAGTTCTTC.

This clonotype was counted ten times or more. This chain joins TRBV6-2 or TRBV6-3 and TRBJ2-1, with D maybe TRBD2 (5 bases). Germline-derived CDR1 and CDR2 are MNHEY and SVGEGT. The CDR3 runs to 15 residues. V lost 6 bases and J lost 6, with 18 bases in between. The CDR3 nucleotides read TGTGCCAGCAGGTTAGCGACCCCCCCTTCCAATGAGCAGTTCTTC. This gives the protein CASRLATPPSNEQFF.

This clonotype was recorded at least ten times. The CDR3 nucleotides read TGTGCCAGCAGCCAAGGAGGGGCAGGGGGAGAGACCCAGTACTTC. This codes for CASSQGGAGGETQYF. The chain couples TRBV4-2 to TRBJ2-5; 7 bases line up with TRBD1. Trimming cost V 1 base and J 4 bases; bases outside gene matches: 6. Germline V gene data show CDR1 as LGHNA and CDR2 as YNFKEQ. The CDR3 has 15 residues.

This chain uses TRBV2 with TRBJ2-1; D is ambiguous. There are 13 residues in the CDR3. The germline V and J ends were trimmed by 3 bases and 3 bases, with 6 bases remaining between them. The germline V gene encodes CDR1 SNHLY and CDR2 FYNNEI. In nucleotides, the CDR3 is TGTGCCAGCAGTGAGCAAGGCTACAATGAGCAGTTCTTC. Translation: CASSEQGYNEQFF.

This clonotype was seen at least ten times. This chain uses TRBV20-1 with TRBJ2-4; the D gene is possibly TRBD2 (5 bases). Germline CDR1 DFQATT, CDR2 SNEGSKA (reference sequence). Deletions cut 6 bases from V and 7 bases from J, with 16 bases between. The CDR3 is 13 residues long. This CDR3 is CSAPLLRGNIQYF. The CDR3, as DNA: TGCAGTGCACCCCTACTCCGAGGGAACATTCAGTACTTC.

At least ten counts were recorded for this clonotype. V and J are TRBV25-1 and TRBJ1-4; D not certain. The V end was cut by 3 bases, the J end by 4 bases, with 9 bases between. The CDR3 covers 14 residues. Germline V gives CDR1 MGHDK, CDR2 SYGVNS. The CDR3 nucleotides read TGTGCCAGCAGTGATCCCGGAGTTAATGAAAAACTGTTTTTT. Its translation is CASSDPGVNEKLFF.

Ten or more counts support this clonotype. V and J are TRBV7-6 and TRBJ2-5, with D unresolved. The CDR3 spans 12 residues. V was trimmed by 7 bases and J by 1 base, leaving 7 bases between them. Germline V gene lookup returns CDR1 SGHVS and CDR2 FNYEAQ. CDR3 bases: TGTGCCAGCACCGCCTTCCAAGAGACCCAGTACTTC. Protein sequence: CASTAFQETQYF.

This clonotype was detected many times. This chain joins TRBV18 and TRBJ2-6; D is perhaps TRBD2 (6 bases). This CDR3 contains 18 residues. In germline, CDR1 is KGHSH, CDR2 LQKENI. V gave up 0 bases and J gave up 1 base, with 13 bases separating them. This CDR3 reads CASSPPPGVGSGANVLTF. The CDR3 DNA reads as TGTGCCAGCTCACCACCCCCGGGAGTAGGATCTGGGGCCAACGTCCTGACTTTC.